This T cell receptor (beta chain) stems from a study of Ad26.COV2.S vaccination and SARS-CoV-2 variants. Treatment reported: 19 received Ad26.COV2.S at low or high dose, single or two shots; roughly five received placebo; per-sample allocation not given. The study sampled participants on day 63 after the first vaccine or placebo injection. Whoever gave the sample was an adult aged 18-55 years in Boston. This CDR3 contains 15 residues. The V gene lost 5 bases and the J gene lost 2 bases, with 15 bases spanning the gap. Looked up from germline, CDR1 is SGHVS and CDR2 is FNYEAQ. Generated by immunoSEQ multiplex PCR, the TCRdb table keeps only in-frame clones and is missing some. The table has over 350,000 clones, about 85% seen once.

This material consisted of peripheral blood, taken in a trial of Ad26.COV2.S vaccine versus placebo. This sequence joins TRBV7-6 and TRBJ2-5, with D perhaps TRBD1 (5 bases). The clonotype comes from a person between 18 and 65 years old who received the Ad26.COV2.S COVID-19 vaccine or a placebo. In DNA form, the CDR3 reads TGTGCCAGCAGCCCCCGCGCGCAGGGTCAAGAGACCCAGTACTTC. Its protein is CASSPRAQGQETQYF.